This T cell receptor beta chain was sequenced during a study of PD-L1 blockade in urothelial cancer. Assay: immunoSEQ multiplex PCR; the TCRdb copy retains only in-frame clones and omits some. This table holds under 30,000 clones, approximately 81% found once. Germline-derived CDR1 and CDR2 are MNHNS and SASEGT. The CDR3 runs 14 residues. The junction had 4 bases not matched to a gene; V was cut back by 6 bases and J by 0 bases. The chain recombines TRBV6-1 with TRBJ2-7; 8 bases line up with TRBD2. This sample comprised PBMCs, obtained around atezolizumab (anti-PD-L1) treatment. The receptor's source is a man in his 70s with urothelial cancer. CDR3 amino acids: CASSGSGTSYEQYF. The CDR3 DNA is TGTGCCAGCAGCGGTAGCGGGACCTCCTACGAGCAGTACTTC.